This T cell receptor (beta chain) was recovered during a study of beta chain features in type 1 diabetes. Study information: On cell yields, gender and age, patients and healthy donors were similar.

The CDR3 is 18 residues long. V lost 5 bases, J lost 0 bases, and 20 bases lay in between. Germline V gene sequence: CDR1 SGHAT, CDR2 FQNNGV. Study-level findings and limits: Shorter TCRB CDR3s, moderately but significantly so, were found in Type 1 diabetes patients in all four CD4+ subsets. Patients with type 1 diabetes showed fewer VDJ junction insertions and more deletions.

Reverse transcribing all isolated RNA meant expressed TCRB transcripts were sequenced. There were about 3.57 million reads on average in the naive, central memory and regulatory T cell samples. The data were produced by immunoSEQ multiplex PCR, yet TCRdb's version contains in-frame clones alone and is incomplete. The data contain some 270,000 clones, around 14% of them seen just once; the ten biggest clones take up more than 0.02%. This clone was seen more than once but under ten times. Its antigen is undetermined. Sequencing was done on a sample of naive CD4+ T cells from blood. The TCR sequence derives from a woman aged 40 to 50 in good health. The chain uses TRBV11-2 and TRBJ2-4, with D possibly being TRBD2 (7 bases). CDR3 in DNA: TGTGCCAGCAGCCCCCTAGGGGCGGGGGCCTTAGCCAAAAACATTCAGTACTTC. This gives the protein CASSPLGAGALAKNIQYF.